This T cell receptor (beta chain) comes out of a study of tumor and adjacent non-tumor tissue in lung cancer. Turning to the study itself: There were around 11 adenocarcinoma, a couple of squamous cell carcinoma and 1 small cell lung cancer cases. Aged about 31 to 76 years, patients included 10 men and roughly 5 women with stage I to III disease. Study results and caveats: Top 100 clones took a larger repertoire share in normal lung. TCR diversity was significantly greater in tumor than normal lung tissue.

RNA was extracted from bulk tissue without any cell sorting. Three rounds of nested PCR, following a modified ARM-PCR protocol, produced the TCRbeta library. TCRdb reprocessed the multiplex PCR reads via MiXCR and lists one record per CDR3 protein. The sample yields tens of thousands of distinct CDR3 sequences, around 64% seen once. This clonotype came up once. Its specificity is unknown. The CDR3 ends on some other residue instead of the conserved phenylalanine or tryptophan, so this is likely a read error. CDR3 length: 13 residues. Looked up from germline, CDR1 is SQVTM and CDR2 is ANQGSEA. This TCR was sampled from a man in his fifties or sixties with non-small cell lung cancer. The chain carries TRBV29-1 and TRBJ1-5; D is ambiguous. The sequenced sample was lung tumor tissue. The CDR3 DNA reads TGCAGCGTTGGACAAAATAGCAATCAGACCCAGCATCTT. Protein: CSVGQNSNQTQHL.